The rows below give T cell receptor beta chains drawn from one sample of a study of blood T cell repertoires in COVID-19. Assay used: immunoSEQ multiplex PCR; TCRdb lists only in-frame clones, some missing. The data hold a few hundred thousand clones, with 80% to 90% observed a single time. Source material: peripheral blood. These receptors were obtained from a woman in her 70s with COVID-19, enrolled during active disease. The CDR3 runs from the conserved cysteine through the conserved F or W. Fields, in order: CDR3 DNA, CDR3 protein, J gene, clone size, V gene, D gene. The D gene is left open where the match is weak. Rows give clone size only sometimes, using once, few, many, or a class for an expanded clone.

DNA: TGCAGCGTGGGACGGACAGGGGAAAACATTCAGTACTTC; CDR3: CSVGRTGENIQYF; J: TRBJ2-4; size: once; V: TRBV29-1; D: TRBD1
DNA: TGCAGCGTTGAAGATCCCGGTGGAGGGGGCGGTGGCTACACCTTC; CDR3: CSVEDPGGGGGGYTF; J: TRBJ1-2; size: NA; V: TRBV29-1; D: TRBD1
DNA: TGCGCCAGCAGCTTGACTAGCTGGAGCCAAGAGACCCAGTACTTC; CDR3: CASSLTSWSQETQYF; J: TRBJ2-5; size: once; V: TRBV5-1; D: NA
DNA: TGTGCCAGCATTTTTAACAGGGGGCAATCACCCCTCCACTTT; CDR3: CASIFNRGQSPLHF; J: TRBJ1-6; size: NA; V: TRBV6-6; D: TRBD1
DNA: TGTGCCAGCAGCCAAGATTGGGGACAGGGACACACTGAAGCTTTCTTT; CDR3: CASSQDWGQGHTEAFF; J: TRBJ1-1; size: NA; V: TRBV4-2; D: TRBD1
DNA: TGTGCCAGCAGCCAAGCTCGGACAGTCTATAATTCACCCCTCCACTTT; CDR3: CASSQARTVYNSPLHF; J: TRBJ1-6; size: NA; V: TRBV4-2; D: NA
DNA: TGTGCCAGCAGTGAAGCGGGACAGACATACAATGAGCAGTTCTTC; CDR3: CASSEAGQTYNEQFF; J: TRBJ2-1; size: once; V: TRBV2; D: TRBD1
DNA: TGTGCCAGCTGCAGGGGTGGAAACACTGAAGCTTTCTTT; CDR3: CASCRGGNTEAFF; J: TRBJ1-1; size: NA; V: TRBV6-5; D: NA
DNA: TGTGCCAGCAGCTTTACAGGAGTTGATCAGCCCCAGCATTTT; CDR3: CASSFTGVDQPQHF; J: TRBJ1-5; size: NA; V: TRBV7-9; D: NA
DNA: TGCGCCAGCAGCCCAATCCAGGGCCCTAGCACAGATACGCAGTATTTT; CDR3: CASSPIQGPSTDTQYF; J: TRBJ2-3; size: NA; V: TRBV4-1; D: NA
DNA: TGTGCCAGCAGTAAATCAGGGGTCCAAGAGACCCAGTACTTC; CDR3: CASSKSGVQETQYF; J: TRBJ2-5; size: NA; V: TRBV6-5; D: NA
DNA: TGTGCCAGCAGCCCTCGGGACAGGGCCTACAATGAGCAGTTCTTC; CDR3: CASSPRDRAYNEQFF; J: TRBJ2-1; size: NA; V: TRBV9; D: TRBD1
DNA: TGTGCCAGCAGTGATTTGACAGGGGGTTATTCACCCCTCCACTTT; CDR3: CASSDLTGGYSPLHF; J: TRBJ1-6; size: NA; V: TRBV6-1; D: TRBD1
DNA: TGTGCCAGTAGTCTCACAGGGGTTTCGGCAGATACGCAGTATTTT; CDR3: CASSLTGVSADTQYF; J: TRBJ2-3; size: NA; V: TRBV19; D: TRBD1
DNA: TGTGCCAGCAGCTTGGGACAAGAGGGAACTGAAGCTTTCTTT; CDR3: CASSLGQEGTEAFF; J: TRBJ1-1; size: NA; V: TRBV5-6; D: NA